Below are 16 T cell receptor beta chains sequenced from a single sample in a study of blood T cell repertoires in COVID-19. Method: immunoSEQ multiplex PCR; TCRdb's copy keeps in-frame clones and lacks some. The top ten clones hold 2% of a sample with about 100,000 clones, 70% to 90% of them seen once. Sequenced material: peripheral blood. The receptors here all came from a man over 45 with active COVID-19.

The rearrangement uses TRBV6-5 and TRBJ2-7; D might be TRBD2 (7 bases). Germline V gives CDR1 MNHEY, CDR2 SVGAGI. Trimming removed 7 bases from V and 1 base from J, with 14 bases in between. The CDR3 runs 14 residues. CDR3 sequence reads: CASKRGALSYEQYF. The DNA of the CDR3 is TGTGCCAGCAAACGGGGGGCCCTATCCTACGAGCAGTACTTC.

This chain connects TRBV2 to TRBJ2-7; 12 nucleotides agree with TRBD2. CDR3 size: 18 residues. Germline CDR1 is SNHLY and CDR2 is FYNNEI. Trimming cost V 5 bases and J 0 bases; bases outside gene matches: 11. CDR3 amino acids: CASSFPRLAGVSSYEQYF. CDR3 DNA sequence: TGTGCCAGCAGTTTTCCAAGACTAGCGGGGGTTTCCTCCTACGAGCAGTACTTC. Filled out from reference TRBV2 and TRBJ2-7, the complete variable domain reads EPEVTQTPSHQVTQMGQEVILRCVPISNHLYFYWYRQILGQKVEFLVSFYNNEISEKSEIFDDQFSVERPDGSNFTLKIRSTKLEDSAMYFCASSFPRLAGVSSYEQYFGPGTRLTVT.

This clone was counted a single time. This chain connects TRBV3-1 (or the pseudogene TRBV3-2) to TRBJ1-5, with a possible D match to TRBD1 (6 bases). This CDR3 contains 13 residues. Per the germline V gene, CDR1 is LGHDT and CDR2 is YNNKEL (reference sequence). V dropped 3 bases and J dropped 7 bases, with 10 bases sitting between them. This CDR3 reads CASSHNRDQPQHF. The CDR3 DNA is TGTGCCAGCAGCCACAACAGGGACCAGCCCCAGCATTTT.

The V and J genes are TRBV19 and TRBJ2-7, with unresolved D. The CDR3 spans 13 residues. Germline values: CDR1 LNHDA, CDR2 SQIVND (reference sequence). V was trimmed by 7 bases and J by 0 bases, leaving 10 bases between them. In DNA form, the CDR3 reads TGTGCCAGTAAGTCCGGAGACTCCTACGAGCAGTACTTC. Protein sequence: CASKSGDSYEQYF.

The rearrangement joins TRBV19 to TRBJ1-5; 12 bases fit TRBD1. Germline V gene sequence: CDR1 LNHDA, CDR2 SQIVND (reference sequence). The CDR3 runs 17 residues. J was trimmed by 6 bases and V by 5 bases; bases with no gene match: 11. CDR3 bases: TGTGCCAGTAGTCCCGGAGGGGGACAGGGGGCTGGTCAGCCCCAGCATTTT. It is translated as CASSPGGGQGAGQPQHF.

The chain has TRBV9 and TRBJ1-2; 10 bases line up with TRBD1. The CDR3 has 17 amino acids. Germline loops: CDR1 SGDLS, CDR2 YYNGEE. The J segment lost 4 bases and the V segment lost 3 bases, leaving 12 bases of the junction unmatched. CDR3 nucleotide sequence: TGTGCCAGCAGCGCAGGGCATGGGGGACAGGGGCCCTATGGCTACACCTTC. It codes for CASSAGHGGQGPYGYTF.

The chain combines TRBV4-1 with TRBJ2-1; D is uncertain. Looked up from germline, CDR1 is MGHRA and CDR2 is YSYEKL. Trimming shortened V by 4 bases and J by 4 bases, and 8 bases separated the two germline ends. There are 13 residues in the CDR3. This CDR3 is CASSPPPYNEQFF. The DNA for the CDR3 is TGCGCCAGCAGCCCCCCCCCATACAATGAGCAGTTCTTC.

The chain is built from TRBV28 and TRBJ2-2; no firm D call. Looked up from germline, CDR1 is MDHEN and CDR2 is SYDVKM. Trimming left V 2 bases short and J 3 bases short, with 10 bases between. This CDR3 has 15 amino acids. CDR3 loop: CASSLLAQHTGELFF. Here the CDR3 DNA reads TGTGCCAGCAGTTTACTGGCACAGCACACCGGGGAGCTGTTTTTT. Combining the CDR3 with reference TRBV28 and TRBJ2-2 gives the whole variable domain DVKVTQSSRYLVKRTGEKVFLECVQDMDHENMFWYRQDPGLGLRLIYFSYDVKMKEKGDIPEGYSVSREKKERFSLILESASTNQTSMYLCASSLLAQHTGELFFGEGSRLTVL.

The rearrangement joins TRBV9 to TRBJ2-2, with a possible D match to TRBD1 (6 bases). Germline V gene sequence: CDR1 SGDLS, CDR2 YYNGEE. The length of the CDR3 is 15 residues. The V and J ends lost 0 bases and 6 bases respectively, with 12 bases between them. The CDR3 bases are TGTGCCAGCAGCGTAGACGCCAGGGGTGCCGGGGAGCTGTTTTTT. Translated, it gives CASSVDARGAGELFF.

V gene TRBV5-6 combines with J gene TRBJ1-6; D is possibly TRBD1 (5 bases). CDR1 is SGHDT and CDR2 is YYEEEE in the germline V gene. The CDR3 totals 14 residues. V was cut by 4 bases and J by 7 bases, with 12 bases left in between. The CDR3 DNA is TGTGCCAGCAGCCCGGCAGGGCTGAATTCACCCCTCCACTTT. Its protein product is CASSPAGLNSPLHF.

The chain joins TRBV13 to TRBJ2-7, with 9 positions matching TRBD2. Germline loops: CDR1 PRHDT, CDR2 FYEKMQ (reference sequence). The CDR3 has 14 residues. With 5 bases clipped from V and 1 base from J, the junction kept 3 bases outside the gene matches. CDR3 sequence (DNA): TGTGCCAGCAGCCGCGGGGGGGAATCCTACGAGCAGTACTTC. This encodes CASSRGGESYEQYF.

The chain joins TRBV4-2 to TRBJ2-7, with a possible D match to TRBD1 (6 bases). The germline V gene encodes CDR1 LGHNA and CDR2 YNFKEQ. The V end was cut by 4 bases, the J end by 2 bases, with 12 bases between. The CDR3 length is 14 residues. CDR3 sequence (DNA): TGTGCCAGCAGCCCGCTTGGACAGCCCTACGAGCAGTACTTC. It encodes CASSPLGQPYEQYF.

CDR3 bases: TGTGCCAGTAGTGGCCGGGACAGGGCTTACGAGCAGTACTTC. Amino acid sequence: CASSGRDRAYEQYF. The V gene is TRBV19, the J gene TRBJ2-7; 9 bases fit TRBD1. Germline-derived CDR1 and CDR2 are LNHDA and SQIVND (reference sequence). The ends lost 5 bases at V and 4 bases at J; junction bases unmatched: 6. The CDR3 loop spans 14 amino acids.

The rearrangement joins TRBV9 to TRBJ2-5; 15 positions match TRBD2. Unmatched junction bases numbered 14, after V lost 3 bases and J lost 5 bases. CDR3 length: 19 amino acids. Per germline, CDR1 SGDLS and CDR2 YYNGEE. CDR3 residues: CASSARRGLAGGSWETQYF. The CDR3 DNA reads TGTGCCAGCAGCGCGAGGAGGGGACTAGCGGGGGGCTCGTGGGAGACCCAGTACTTC.

This clone was recorded only once. This rearrangement joins TRBV6-6 to TRBJ2-7, with TRBD1 identical over 10 bases. CDR3 length equals 17 residues. In germline, CDR1 is MNHNY, CDR2 SVGAGI (reference sequence). J was trimmed by 5 bases and V by 5 bases; bases with no gene match: 15. CDR3 region: CASSRQSAGTGAHEQYF. The CDR3, as DNA: TGTGCCAGCAGTCGCCAATCCGCGGGGACAGGGGCCCACGAGCAGTACTTC.

This chain connects TRBV6-5 to TRBJ1-2; 7 bases are a match to TRBD1. J gave up 3 bases and V 6 bases, and 7 bases lay outside the gene matches. CDR1 MNHEY and CDR2 SVGAGI come from the germline V gene. This CDR3 has 14 amino acids. This chain's CDR3 is CASSPTGSHYGYTF. The CDR3 DNA follows: TGTGCCAGCAGCCCGACAGGGAGCCACTATGGCTACACCTTC.